This T cell receptor beta chain appears in the sequencing data of a study of T-cell memory formation after mild COVID-19. Whole-study findings and limits: Among contracting clones, CD4+ were mainly CM/EM and CD8+ enriched in EMRA.

This clonotype was counted a few times. Antigen unknown. TCRdb fed the 5' RACE reads into MiXCR, producing one record per CDR3 protein. The table has 350,000 to 450,000 distinct CDR3 sequences, about 24% seen once. The receptor's source is an adult woman who had mild COVID-19 (a few samples of this study predate the infection). Cell type and time point are not known. Sequenced sample: PBMCs or a T cell subset sorted from them (not recorded which).

The CDR3 DNA reads TGTGCCAGCAGCAGCAACGGGGGCACTGAAGCTTTCTTT. It is translated as CASSSNGGTEAFF. The chain combines TRBV7-9 with TRBJ1-1, with D perhaps TRBD1 (5 bases). In germline, CDR1 is SEHNR, CDR2 FQNEAQ (reference sequence). V was clipped by 5 bases and J by 4 bases, with 11 bases between them. The CDR3 has 13 residues.